Listed below are T cell receptor beta chains from one sample, sequenced in a study of T cell repertoires in cytomegalovirus infection. Their specific antigens are unknown. TCRdb itself ran the reads through MiXCR, one entry per CDR3 protein. The sample consists of about 920,000 distinct CDR3 sequences, 31% of them appearing once. The specimen was cultured CD8+ T cells from PBMCs, collected from culture after CMV antigen stimulation. The receptors originated from a human donor in good health (CMV status not recorded). Some clones in this sample may be carry-over from other donors' samples. The CDR3 runs from the conserved cysteine through the conserved F or W. The D gene is left open where the match is weak. Size tells how often a clone was seen (once, few, many) or the class of an expanded clone, and some rows leave it out.

V gene	D gene	clone size	J gene	CDR3 DNA	CDR3 protein
TRBV7-2	NA	few	TRBJ2-5	TGTGCCAGCAGCTCCTCCGACAGATACCAAGAGACCCAGTACTTC	CASSSSDRYQETQYF
TRBV9	NA	few	TRBJ1-1	TGTGCCAGCAGCGTAGGTTGGGACACTGAAGCTTTCTTT	CASSVGWDTEAFF
TRBV2	TRBD2	few	TRBJ2-7	TGTGCCAGCAGTGATGGACCGGGGGGCTACGAGCAGTACTTC	CASSDGPGGYEQYF
TRBV6-1	NA	few	TRBJ1-4	TGTGCCAGCGCTGCGTTGACGGCTTCTAATGAAAAACTGTTTTTT	CASAALTASNEKLFF
TRBV6-1	NA	NA	TRBJ1-1	TGTGCCAGCAGTGCCCGGGACTTTGAAGCTTTCTTT	CASSARDFEAFF
TRBV27	NA	many	TRBJ2-3	TGTGCCAGCAGCTTCCTTGGGGATACGCAGTATTTT	CASSFLGDTQYF
TRBV5-6	NA	NA	TRBJ1-1	TGTGCCAGCAGCGACGGGGGGGACACTGAAGCTTTCTTT	CASSDGGDTEAFF
TRBV28	TRBD1	few	TRBJ1-1	TGTGCCAGCAGTTTATGGTCTCCAGGGGGCTTGGCTTTCTTT	CASSLWSPGGLAFF
TRBV6-5	NA	NA	TRBJ2-3	TGTGTCAGCCGGGGACTCCTAGATACGCAGTATTTT	CVSRGLLDTQYF
TRBV11-2	NA	NA	TRBJ1-5	TGTGCCAGCAGCGCGGGGATATTAGACAATCAGCCCCAGCATTTT	CASSAGILDNQPQHF
TRBV27	NA	once	TRBJ1-1	TGTGCCAGCAGTGTAGGACCCATCACTGAAGCTTTCTTT	CASSVGPITEAFF
TRBV15	TRBD2	once	TRBJ2-3	TGTGCCACCAGCAGACCCCGACGGAGTCTGACTAGCGGATTCACAGATACGCAGTATTTT	CATSRPRRSLTSGFTDTQYF
TRBV4-1	TRBD1	NA	TRBJ2-2	TGCGCCAGCAGCCAAGAACGGCAGGGGGTCACCGGGGAGCTGTTTTTT	CASSQERQGVTGELFF
TRBV4-1	NA	few	TRBJ1-5	TGCGCCAGCAGCCAAGACAGTTTGAATAGCAATCAGCCCCAGCATTTT	CASSQDSLNSNQPQHF
TRBV12-3/TRBV12-4	TRBD2	few	TRBJ2-1	TGTGCCAGCATCAAGACTAGCGGGGGGCCCACGTTCTTC	CASIKTSGGPTFF
TRBV10-3	NA	NA	TRBJ2-2	TGTGCCATCGGGGTTTCGGGGCCGAACACCGGGGAGCTGTTTTTT	CAIGVSGPNTGELFF
TRBV5-4	NA	few	TRBJ1-2	TGTGCCAGCAGCTTGACAGGGAGTGACTATGGCTACACCTTC	CASSLTGSDYGYTF
TRBV10-3	NA	few	TRBJ1-2	TGTGCCATCAGAGTGGTGGATGGCTACACCTTC	CAIRVVDGYTF
TRBV6-2/TRBV6-3	NA	NA	TRBJ2-1	TGTGCCAGCAGTTGGGGGGCAGGCAATGAGCAGTTCTTC	CASSWGAGNEQFF
TRBV7-2	NA	many	TRBJ2-4	TGTGCCAGCAGCTACCCATATGGTGAGGCCAAAAACATTCAGTACTTC	CASSYPYGEAKNIQYF
TRBV13	NA	NA	TRBJ2-5	TGTGCCAGCAGCAGGGACTTAGAAGAGACCCAGTACTTC	CASSRDLEETQYF
TRBV7-2	NA	NA	TRBJ2-2	TGTGCCAGCAGCTTAGTAGAGGGCTGGAGCACCGGGGAGCTGTTTTTT	CASSLVEGWSTGELFF
TRBV29-1	NA	NA	TRBJ1-2	TGCAGCGTTAATCTCCGATACAGGGAGGAGCGTGGCTACACCTTC	CSVNLRYREERGYTF
TRBV6-6	NA	many	TRBJ2-1	TGTGCCAGCATCGACGGAAGCTCCTACAATGAGCAGTTCTTC	CASIDGSSYNEQFF
TRBV15	TRBD1	NA	TRBJ1-5	TGTGCCACCAGCAGTCCCGGCAGGGGGGAACAGCCCCAGCATTTT	CATSSPGRGEQPQHF
TRBV7-2	TRBD2	few	TRBJ2-1	TGTGCCAGCAGCTTAGTAGCTAGCGGGGGACCGTACAATGAGCAGTTCTTC	CASSLVASGGPYNEQFF
TRBV4-1	TRBD1	NA	TRBJ2-3	TGTGCCAGCAGCCAAGGGTTCCCCGGACAGGGGGCAGATACGCAGTATTTT	CASSQGFPGQGADTQYF
TRBV19	NA	NA	TRBJ2-1	TGTGCCAGTAGTATCCCTAGACGTGAGCAGTTCTTC	CASSIPRREQFF
TRBV12-3/TRBV12-4	NA	few	TRBJ2-5	TGTGCCAGCAGTTTATCTGGACAACCTTTGAGGACCCAGTACTTC	CASSLSGQPLRTQYF
TRBV19	NA	few	TRBJ1-6	TGTGCCAGTAGTGAGGGAACAATCGGACCACCCCTCCACTTT	CASSEGTIGPPLHF
TRBV5-1	TRBD1	NA	TRBJ2-7	TGCGCCAGCAAGGGACAGGGGATCTACGAGCAGTACTTC	CASKGQGIYEQYF